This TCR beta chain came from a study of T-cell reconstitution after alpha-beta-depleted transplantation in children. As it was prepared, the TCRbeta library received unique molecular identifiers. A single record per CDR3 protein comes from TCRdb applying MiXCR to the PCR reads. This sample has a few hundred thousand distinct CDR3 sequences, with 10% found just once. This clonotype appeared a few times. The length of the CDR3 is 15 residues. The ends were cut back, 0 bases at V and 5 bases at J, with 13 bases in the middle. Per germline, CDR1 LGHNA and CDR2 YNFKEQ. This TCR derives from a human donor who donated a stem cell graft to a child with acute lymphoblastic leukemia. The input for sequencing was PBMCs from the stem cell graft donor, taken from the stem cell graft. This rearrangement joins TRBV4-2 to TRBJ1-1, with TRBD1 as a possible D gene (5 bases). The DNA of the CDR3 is TGTGCCAGCAGCCAAGATCTCGGGGGGGGTACTGAAGCTTTCTTT. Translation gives CASSQDLGGGTEAFF.